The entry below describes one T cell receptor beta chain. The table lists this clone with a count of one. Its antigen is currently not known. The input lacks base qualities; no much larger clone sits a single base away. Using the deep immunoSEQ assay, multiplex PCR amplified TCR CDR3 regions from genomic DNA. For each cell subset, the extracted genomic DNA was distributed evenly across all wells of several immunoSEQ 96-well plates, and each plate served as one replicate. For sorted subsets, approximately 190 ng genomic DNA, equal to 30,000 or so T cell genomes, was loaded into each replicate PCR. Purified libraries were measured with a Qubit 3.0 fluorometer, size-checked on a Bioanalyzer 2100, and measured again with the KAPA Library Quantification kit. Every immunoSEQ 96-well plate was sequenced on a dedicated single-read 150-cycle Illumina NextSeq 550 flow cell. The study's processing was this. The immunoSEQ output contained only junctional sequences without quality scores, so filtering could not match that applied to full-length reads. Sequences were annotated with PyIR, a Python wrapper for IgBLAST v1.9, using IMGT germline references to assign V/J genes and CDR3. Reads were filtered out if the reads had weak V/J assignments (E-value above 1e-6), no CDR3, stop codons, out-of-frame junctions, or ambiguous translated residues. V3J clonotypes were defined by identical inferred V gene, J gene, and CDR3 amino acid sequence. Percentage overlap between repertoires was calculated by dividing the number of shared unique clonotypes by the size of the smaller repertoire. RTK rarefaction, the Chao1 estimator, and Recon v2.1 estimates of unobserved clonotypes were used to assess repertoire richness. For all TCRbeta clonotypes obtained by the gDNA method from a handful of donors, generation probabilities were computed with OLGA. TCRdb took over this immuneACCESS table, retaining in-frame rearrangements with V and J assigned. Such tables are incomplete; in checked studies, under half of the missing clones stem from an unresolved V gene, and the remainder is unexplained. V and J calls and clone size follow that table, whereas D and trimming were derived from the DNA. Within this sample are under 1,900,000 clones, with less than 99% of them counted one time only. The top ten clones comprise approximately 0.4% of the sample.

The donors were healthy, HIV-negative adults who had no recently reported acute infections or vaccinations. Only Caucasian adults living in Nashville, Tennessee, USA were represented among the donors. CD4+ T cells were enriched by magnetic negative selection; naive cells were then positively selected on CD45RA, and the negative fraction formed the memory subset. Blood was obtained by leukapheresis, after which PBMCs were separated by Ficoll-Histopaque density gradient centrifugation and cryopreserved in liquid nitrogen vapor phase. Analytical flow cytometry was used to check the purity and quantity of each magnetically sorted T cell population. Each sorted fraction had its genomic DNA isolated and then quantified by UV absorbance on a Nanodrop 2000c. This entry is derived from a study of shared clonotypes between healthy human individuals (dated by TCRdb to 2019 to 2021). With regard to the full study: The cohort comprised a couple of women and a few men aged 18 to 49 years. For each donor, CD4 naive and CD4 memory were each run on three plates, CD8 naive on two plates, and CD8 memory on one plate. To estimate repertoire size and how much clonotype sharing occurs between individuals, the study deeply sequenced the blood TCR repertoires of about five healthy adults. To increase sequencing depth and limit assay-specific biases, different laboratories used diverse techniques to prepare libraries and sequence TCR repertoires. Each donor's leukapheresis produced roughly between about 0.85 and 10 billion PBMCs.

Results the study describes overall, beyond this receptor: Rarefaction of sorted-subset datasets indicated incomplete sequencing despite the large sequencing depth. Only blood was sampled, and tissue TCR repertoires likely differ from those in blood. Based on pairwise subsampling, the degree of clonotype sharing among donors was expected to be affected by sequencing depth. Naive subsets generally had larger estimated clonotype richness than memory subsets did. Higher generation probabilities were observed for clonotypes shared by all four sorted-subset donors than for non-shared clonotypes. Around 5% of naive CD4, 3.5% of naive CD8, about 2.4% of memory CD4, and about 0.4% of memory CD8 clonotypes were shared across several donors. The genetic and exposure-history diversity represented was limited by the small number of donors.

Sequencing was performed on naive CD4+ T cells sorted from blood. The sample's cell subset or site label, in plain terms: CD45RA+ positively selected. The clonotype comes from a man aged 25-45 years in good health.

The DNA sequence reads TGCAGTCCAGTGGGCACTGAAGCTTTCTTT. Translated, it gives CSPVGTEAFF. The rearrangement combines TRBV20-1 with TRBJ1-1, with no confident D gene call. V loses 8 bases of germline sequence and J loses 4 bases, and the interval between the two ends is 8 bases. There are 10 amino acids in the CDR3, from cysteine to phenylalanine inclusive. Just the 30-base CDR3 DNA is kept, in frame starting at base 1. CDR1 and CDR2 were assigned from the germline V gene (reference sequence) as DFQATT and SNEGSKA.